One and the same sample provided the 28 T cell receptor beta chains below, sequenced in a study of shared clonotypes between healthy human individuals. Here immunoSEQ multiplex PCR was the method, and the copy in TCRdb shows in-frame clones only, minus some. The sample contains 1.4 million or so clones, about 98.5% of which appear only once. The sequenced material came from naive CD4+ T cells sorted from blood. Stated subset: CD45RA+ positively selected. Receptor source: a man aged 25-45 years in good health.

This clone was seen just once. This sequence joins TRBV5-6 and TRBJ2-5, with D perhaps matching TRBD1 or TRBD2 (6 bases each). Germline V gene data show CDR1 as SGHDT and CDR2 as YYEEEE. CDR3 length: 14 amino acids. V lost 8 bases and J lost 2, with 16 bases in between. The CDR3 loop reads CASTRGLSQETQYF. In DNA, the CDR3 is TGTGCCAGTACCCGGGGGCTTAGTCAAGAGACCCAGTACTTC.

The J gene is TRBJ2-2, the V gene TRBV18; 9 bases match TRBD2. Trimming cost V 3 bases and J 5 bases; bases outside gene matches: 7. This CDR3 has 16 residues. The germline gives CDR1 KGHSH, CDR2 LQKENI. The CDR3 bases are TGTGCCAGCTCACCGCTAGCGGGATTGTTTACCGGGGAGCTGTTTTTT. Translating it yields CASSPLAGLFTGELFF.

The CDR3 nucleotides read TGTGCCAGTGTTAGTAGGGCTAGCGGGAGTTCCGGGGAGCTGTTTTTT. This sequence encodes CASVSRASGSSGELFF. This chain connects TRBV19 to TRBJ2-2, with 10 positions matching TRBD2. Germline CDR1 and CDR2: LNHDA and SQIVND (reference sequence). Trimming took 8 bases from V and 6 from J; bases not matched to a gene: 12. This CDR3 has 16 amino acids.

The chain carries TRBV28 and TRBJ1-2, with a weak D call TRBD1 (5 bases). Trimming removed 2 bases from V and 2 bases from J, with 9 bases in between. This CDR3 spans 14 amino acids. Per germline, CDR1 MDHEN and CDR2 SYDVKM. The CDR3 bases are TGTGCCAGCAGTTTAGCAGGGAGGAACTATGGCTACACCTTC. This gives the protein CASSLAGRNYGYTF.

This chain uses TRBV13 with TRBJ2-3; D unclear. Looked up from germline, CDR1 is PRHDT and CDR2 is FYEKMQ (reference sequence). V shed 4 bases and J shed 1 base, with 9 bases lying between them. The CDR3 totals 14 residues. CDR3 residues: CASSYNVGTDTQYF. The CDR3 DNA reads as TGTGCCAGCAGCTACAATGTAGGCACAGATACGCAGTATTTT.

In DNA, the CDR3 is TGTGCCAGTAGTCTGGGACTAGCCCCCTACGAGCAGTACTTC. It translates to CASSLGLAPYEQYF. The chain recombines TRBV19 with TRBJ2-7; 9 bases fit TRBD2. J gave up 2 bases and V 5 bases, and 4 bases lay outside the gene matches. The CDR3 length is 14 residues. CDR1 is LNHDA, CDR2 SQIVND, per germline (reference sequence).

V usage is TRBV5-4 and J usage is TRBJ2-7; 9 bases map to TRBD2. This CDR3 spans 15 amino acids. Trimming took 4 bases from V and 7 from J; bases not matched to a gene: 12. Looked up from germline, CDR1 is SGHNT and CDR2 is YYREEE (reference sequence). CDR3 region: CASSPDLAGSSEQYF. The CDR3 DNA sequence: TGTGCCAGCAGCCCCGATCTAGCGGGATCTTCTGAGCAGTACTTC.

The V and J genes are TRBV15 and TRBJ2-2; 7 bases map to TRBD1. J gave up 1 base and V 6 bases, and 11 bases lay outside the gene matches. This CDR3 region has 17 residues. The germline V gene has CDR1 LNHNV and CDR2 YYDKDF (reference sequence). CDR3 DNA: TGTGCCACCAGGAAATGGTCGGGACAGTGGAACACCGGGGAGCTGTTTTTT. Translation: CATRKWSGQWNTGELFF.

This chain links TRBV28 with TRBJ2-4, with D possibly TRBD2 on 6 matching bases. Trimming cost V 6 bases and J 0 bases, with 15 bases left between them. Germline assignment: CDR1 MDHEN and CDR2 SYDVKM. CDR3 length: 16 residues. In DNA, the CDR3 is TGTGCCAGCAGCTCGGGACTCCACGCAGCCAAAAACATTCAGTACTTC. Amino acids: CASSSGLHAAKNIQYF.

The chain is built from TRBV7-9 and TRBJ1-5, with a tentative D call TRBD1 (6 bases). The CDR3 covers 15 residues. The V gene's germline CDR1 is SEHNR and CDR2 FQNEAQ (reference sequence). The V end lost 4 bases, the J end lost 4 bases, and 14 bases lay between the germline ends. In DNA, the CDR3 is TGTGCCAGCAGCTCATCAGGGGCCAGGAATCAGCCCCAGCATTTT. This codes for CASSSSGARNQPQHF.

The chain couples TRBV10-3 to TRBJ2-3, with TRBD1 matching 7 bases. CDR1 is ENHRY, CDR2 SYGVKD, per germline. The CDR3 loop spans 14 amino acids. The CDR3 DNA sequence: TGTGCGACCGTTACAGGGGATTCCACAGATACGCAGTATTTT. This codes for CATVTGDSTDTQYF.

In this sample, this clone turned up a few times. Other DNA sequences within the sample encode an identical CDR3. This chain links TRBV25-1 with TRBJ2-7; no clear D. The V end lost 5 bases, the J end lost 4 bases, and 6 bases lay between the germline ends. There are 11 residues in the CDR3. Germline lookup yields CDR1 MGHDK and CDR2 SYGVNS. The CDR3: CASSPGYEQYF. The CDR3 coding sequence is TGTGCCAGCAGTCCGGGTTACGAGCAGTACTTC.

The genes are TRBV9 and TRBJ2-7; perhaps TRBD2 as D (5 bases). The CDR3 runs to 14 residues. The germline CDR1 and CDR2 sequences are SGDLS and YYNGEE. V was trimmed by 3 bases and J by 4 bases, leaving 14 bases between them. CDR3 sequence (DNA): TGTGCCAGCAGCGCGGGCCCTTTAGCGTACGAGCAGTACTTC. Its protein is CASSAGPLAYEQYF.

The chain combines TRBV7-9 with TRBJ2-1; D uncertain. With 5 bases removed from V and 12 bases from J, the gap between germline ends came to 11 bases. Germline loops: CDR1 SEHNR, CDR2 FQNEAQ (reference sequence). The CDR3 sequence is 11 residues long. The CDR3 DNA reads TGTGCCAGCAGCCAATTAGGTCTGCAGTTCTTC. It codes for CASSQLGLQFF.

The gene calls are TRBV5-6 and TRBJ1-5; 7 bases map to TRBD1. Trimming at V came to 4 bases and at J to 0 bases, leaving 10 bases not matched to a gene. Germline V gives CDR1 SGHDT, CDR2 YYEEEE. This CDR3 has 17 residues. The CDR3: CASSRRTGEYSNQPQHF. CDR3 DNA: TGTGCCAGCAGCAGGCGGACAGGCGAATATAGCAATCAGCCCCAGCATTTT.

V gene TRBV5-1 combines with J gene TRBJ1-1; D is unclear. Germline V CDR1 and CDR2: SGHRS, YFSETQ. This CDR3 contains 14 residues. The V gene lost 4 bases and the J gene lost 7 bases, with 17 bases spanning the gap. As DNA, the CDR3 is TGCGCCAGCAGCGAACAGCCCTATGAAGGTGAAGCTTTCTTT. Protein: CASSEQPYEGEAFF.

V is TRBV27 and J is TRBJ2-3; 11 bases map to TRBD1. Germline trimming cut 8 bases from V and 3 bases from J; bases unmatched to any gene: 22. The CDR3 has 20 amino acids. CDR1 and CDR2 from the germline V gene are MNHEY and SMNVEV (reference sequence). Written as DNA, the CDR3 is TGTGCCAGCCCCCCGGACAGGGGGCATCGCGGGAGGCCCGGGACAGATACGCAGTATTTT. Protein: CASPPDRGHRGRPGTDTQYF.

This rearrangement joins TRBV7-6 to TRBJ1-2; 9 bases are a match to TRBD1. The trim removed 5 bases at V and 4 bases at J, leaving 2 bases unmatched. Looked up from germline, CDR1 is SGHVS and CDR2 is FNYEAQ. The CDR3 is 13 amino acids. CDR3 sequence reads: CASSTDRGYGYTF. CDR3 coding DNA: TGTGCCAGCAGCACGGACAGGGGCTATGGCTACACCTTC.

V is TRBV18 and J is TRBJ2-7; TRBD1 agrees at 7 bases. This CDR3 comprises 14 residues. Germline-derived CDR1 and CDR2 are KGHSH and LQKENI. With V trimmed by 3 bases and J by 3 bases, 5 bases remained unmatched. DNA for the CDR3: TGTGCCAGCTCACCTCAGACAGGGCGCTACGAGCAGTACTTC. Residues: CASSPQTGRYEQYF.

The gene calls are TRBV6-5 and TRBJ2-7, with 7 bases matching TRBD1. CDR3 length: 15 residues. V lost 3 bases to trimming and J lost 6 bases; unmatched junction nucleotides: 11. Germline CDR1 reads MNHEY; CDR2 reads SVGAGI. In nucleotides, the CDR3 is TGTGCCAGCAGTTATCTGACAGGGCCAACCTCCGAGCAGTACTTC. Residues: CASSYLTGPTSEQYF.

The chain recombines TRBV9 with TRBJ2-1, with a tentative D call TRBD2 (6 bases). Trimming stripped 4 bases from V and 4 bases from J, with 18 bases between. CDR1 SGDLS and CDR2 YYNGEE come from the germline V gene. CDR3 length equals 16 residues. The CDR3 DNA sequence: TGTGCCAGCAGCCCCCCCTACGGGAGAGGTTACAATGAGCAGTTCTTC. Encoded protein: CASSPPYGRGYNEQFF.

This chain connects TRBV5-1 to TRBJ2-4; 8 nucleotides match TRBD1. CDR1 and CDR2 (germline): SGHRS, YFSETQ. V gave up 4 bases and J gave up 9 bases; unmatched junction bases: 12. This CDR3 comprises 15 residues. CDR3 nucleotide sequence: TGCGCCAGCAGCATCCCGGACAGGGAAGGGATCATTCAGTACTTC. Its protein is CASSIPDREGIIQYF.

V is TRBV5-6 and J is TRBJ1-4; 8 bases align to TRBD1. Germline V gene data show CDR1 as SGHDT and CDR2 as YYEEEE. The V segment lost 0 bases and the J segment 3 bases; nucleotides outside the gene matches: 13. The CDR3 runs to 19 residues. The DNA of the CDR3 is TGTGCCAGCAGCTTGGAGAGCCCATCCAGGGGGCGGGCTAATGAAAAACTGTTTTTT. Its translation: CASSLESPSRGRANEKLFF.

In DNA, the CDR3 is TGTGCCACCAGCAGAGAATCAGGCACCATAAACATTCAGTACTTC. Amino acid sequence: CATSRESGTINIQYF. This chain connects TRBV15 to TRBJ2-4; D gene ambiguous. V was clipped by 0 bases and J by 6 bases, with 12 bases between them. The germline V gene encodes CDR1 LNHNV and CDR2 YYDKDF (reference sequence). This CDR3 comprises 15 residues.

The gene calls are TRBV7-3 and TRBJ2-2; 7 bases align to TRBD2. J lost 2 bases, V lost 5 bases, and 11 bases had no gene match. The germline CDR1 and CDR2 sequences are SGHTA and FQGTGA. The CDR3 contains 17 residues. CDR3 coding DNA: TGTGCCAGCAGCCCCCGGGGGGAGCACAAAAACACCGGGGAGCTGTTTTTT. Its protein product is CASSPRGEHKNTGELFF.

The J gene is TRBJ2-1, the V gene TRBV5-6, with a weak D call TRBD2 (5 bases). This CDR3 has 14 amino acids. The germline CDR1 and CDR2 sequences are SGHDT and YYEEEE. V dropped 7 bases and J dropped 2 bases, with 13 bases sitting between them. The CDR3: CASGPSRAYNEQFF. DNA of the CDR3: TGTGCCAGCGGTCCTAGCCGCGCCTACAATGAGCAGTTCTTC.

The J gene is TRBJ1-1, the V gene TRBV27; TRBD1 agrees at 8 bases. The germline V gene encodes CDR1 MNHEY and CDR2 SMNVEV (reference sequence). Trimming removed 6 bases from V and 4 bases from J; junction bases left unmatched: 7. This CDR3 comprises 14 residues. This chain's CDR3 is CASSRQGASTEAFF. The CDR3 nucleotides are TGTGCCAGCAGCCGCCAGGGGGCCAGCACTGAAGCTTTCTTT.

With regard to this clone: The sample has other DNA sequences that encode this CDR3 too. The chain joins TRBV5-1 to TRBJ2-2; 8 nucleotides agree with TRBD1. This CDR3 comprises 16 residues. Looked up from germline, CDR1 is SGHRS and CDR2 is YFSETQ. V dropped 4 bases and J dropped 2; count of bases not matched to a gene: 7. The CDR3: CASSPTGQGNTGELFF. CDR3 coding DNA: TGCGCCAGCAGCCCGACAGGACAGGGCAACACCGGGGAGCTGTTTTTT.